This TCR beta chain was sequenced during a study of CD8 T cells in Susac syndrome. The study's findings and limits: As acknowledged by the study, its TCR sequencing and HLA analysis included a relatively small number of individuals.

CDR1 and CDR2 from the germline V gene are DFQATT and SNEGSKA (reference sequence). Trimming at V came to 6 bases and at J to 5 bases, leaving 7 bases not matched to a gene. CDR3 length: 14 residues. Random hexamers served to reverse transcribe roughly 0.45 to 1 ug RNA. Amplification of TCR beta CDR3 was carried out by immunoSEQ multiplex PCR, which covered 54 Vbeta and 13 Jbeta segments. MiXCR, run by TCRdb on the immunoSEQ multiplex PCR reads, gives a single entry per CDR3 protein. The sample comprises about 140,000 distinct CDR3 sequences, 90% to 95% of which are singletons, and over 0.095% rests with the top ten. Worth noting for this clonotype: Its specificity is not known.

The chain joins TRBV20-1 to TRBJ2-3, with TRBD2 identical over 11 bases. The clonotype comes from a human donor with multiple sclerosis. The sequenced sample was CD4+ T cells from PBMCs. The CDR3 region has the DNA TGCAGTGCCGTAGCGGGGGGGCTTAGAGATACGCAGTATTTT. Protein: CSAVAGGLRDTQYF.